These T cell receptor beta chains were read from a single sample in a study of T cell repertoires in cytomegalovirus infection. A single record per CDR3 protein comes from TCRdb applying MiXCR to the reads. The sample lists 290,000 or so distinct CDR3 sequences, 25% occurring once. Sequenced material: PBMCs. All receptors come from a human donor in good health (CMV status not recorded). Some clones in this sample may be carry-over from other donors' samples. CDR3s include the opening cysteine and the closing phenylalanine or tryptophan.

TRBJ2-5,TRBV10-2,CASSDFKSQETQYF
TRBJ2-1,TRBV7-2,CASSASGTKTYNEQFF
TRBJ2-7,TRBV11-2,CASSPGQVYEQYF
TRBJ1-5,TRBV28,CASSYTGINQPQHF
TRBJ1-6,TRBV7-2,CASRIGWTVGENNSPLHF
TRBJ1-1,TRBV7-6,CASTWGDTEAFF
TRBJ1-4,TRBV6-1,CASTRDRVGEKLFF
TRBJ2-1,TRBV28,CASRLPGTLNEQFF
TRBJ2-3,TRBV10-3,CAIMAGSADTQYF
TRBJ2-5,TRBV20-1,CSATGGVPQETQYF
TRBJ2-2,TRBV28,CASTRQGLAGKNTGELFF
TRBJ1-5,TRBV28,CASSLSGGDGTQHF
TRBJ2-3,TRBV28,CASSLSGRGSTDTQYF
TRBJ2-1,TRBV12-3/TRBV12-4,CASSGNEQFF
TRBJ2-1,TRBV28,CASSFGGPVEQFF
TRBJ2-7,TRBV10-2,CASRSLTSGTYSYEQYF
TRBJ1-1,TRBV7-2,CASSLKGSATEAFF
TRBJ2-7,TRBV7-8,CASSLVTGAYEQYF
TRBJ2-3,TRBV6-2/TRBV6-3,CASSLASGGPDTQYF
TRBJ2-3,TRBV7-2,CASSMSSGRAGGTQYF
TRBJ2-7,TRBV28,CASSLLRTESYEQYF
TRBJ2-3,TRBV6-2/TRBV6-3,CASSYAGADTQYF
TRBJ1-3,TRBV5-1,CASSMEGQHSGNTIYF
TRBJ2-1,TRBV29-1,CSVGDRRLLAANEQFF